A single sample is the source of the 30 T cell receptor beta chains below, sequenced in a study of blood T cell repertoires in COVID-19. Here immunoSEQ multiplex PCR was the method, and the copy in TCRdb shows in-frame clones only, minus some. The table includes about 220,000 clones, around 80% detected once. The sequenced material came from peripheral blood. The source of these receptors is a young man with active or convalescent COVID-19.

Comment on this clone: The same CDR3 is also encoded by other DNA sequences in this sample. The chain combines TRBV5-1 with TRBJ2-5; D unclear. The CDR3 contains 11 residues. CDR1 and CDR2 from the germline V gene are SGHRS and YFSETQ. The V end was cut by 2 bases, the J end by 3 bases, with 2 bases between. This CDR3 is CASSFKETQYF. CDR3 coding DNA: TGCGCCAGCAGCTTTAAAGAGACCCAGTACTTC.

The chain couples TRBV6-1 to TRBJ1-2; D is possibly TRBD1 (5 bases). The CDR3 contains 18 residues. Trimming shortened V by 4 bases and J by 5 bases, and 26 bases separated the two germline ends. Germline V gives CDR1 MNHNS, CDR2 SASEGT. Written as DNA, the CDR3 is TGTGCCAGCAGTGCACCTTCAGGGTCCGGCGGACCCGGGTATGGCTACACCTTC. It translates to CASSAPSGSGGPGYGYTF.

This clone showed up just once. The rearrangement links TRBV4-3 to TRBJ1-6; the D gene is possibly TRBD1 (6 bases). V gave up 4 bases and J gave up 5 bases, with 12 bases separating them. The CDR3 contains 15 residues. In germline, CDR1 is LGHNA, CDR2 YSLEER. CDR3 region: CASSRGQLDNSPLHF. CDR3 bases: TGCGCCAGCAGCCGCGGACAGCTCGATAATTCACCCCTCCACTTT.

The chain recombines TRBV6-2 or TRBV6-3 with TRBJ1-6, with D unresolved. V was shortened by 2 bases and J by 9 bases, with 11 bases between the two germline ends. CDR1 and CDR2 from the germline V gene are MNHEY and SVGEGT. The CDR3 totals 14 residues. Here the CDR3 reads CASSYVERSSPLHF. CDR3 DNA sequence: TGTGCCAGCAGTTACGTGGAAAGGAGTTCACCCCTCCACTTT.

This clone was observed a handful of times. This chain connects TRBV5-4 to TRBJ2-7; 9 bases are shared with TRBD2. The CDR3 extends over 15 amino acids. Trimming at V came to 0 bases and at J to 7 bases, leaving 8 bases not matched to a gene. Germline CDR1 SGHNT, CDR2 YYREEE (reference sequence). CDR3 in amino acids: CASSLVAGGPGEQYF. CDR3 nucleotides: TGTGCCAGCAGCTTGGTTGCGGGGGGGCCGGGGGAGCAGTACTTC.

The chain links TRBV19 to TRBJ2-3; no reliable D call. This CDR3 comprises 14 residues. The V and J ends lost 3 bases and 0 bases respectively, with 7 bases between them. Germline lookup yields CDR1 LNHDA and CDR2 SQIVND (reference sequence). This CDR3 reads CASSIASSTDTQYF. The CDR3 DNA reads TGTGCCAGTAGTATCGCGTCCAGCACAGATACGCAGTATTTT.

This chain joins TRBV7-9 and TRBJ2-7, with a possible D match to TRBD2 (6 bases). The CDR3 has 16 amino acids. Germline CDR1 reads SEHNR; CDR2 reads FQNEAQ (reference sequence). V was pared by 1 base and J by 3 bases, with 16 bases between. CDR3 region: CASSLVRGFGVYEQYF. In DNA form, the CDR3 reads TGTGCCAGCAGCTTAGTTCGGGGGTTCGGGGTCTACGAGCAGTACTTC.

The CDR3 sequence: CACTDGLVGTGELFF. CDR3 bases: TGTGCCTGCACGGACGGACTAGTGGGCACCGGGGAGCTGTTTTTT. The chain couples TRBV30 to TRBJ2-2; the match to TRBD2 covers 7 bases. This CDR3 has 15 residues. J lost 4 bases, V lost 6 bases, and 11 bases had no gene match. Per the germline V gene, CDR1 is GTSNPN and CDR2 is SVGIG (reference sequence).

The genes are TRBV18 and TRBJ1-5; D is ambiguous. The ends were cut back, 0 bases at V and 1 base at J, with 4 bases in the middle. The germline V gene has CDR1 KGHSH and CDR2 LQKENI. The CDR3 covers 14 residues. CDR3 nucleotide sequence: TGTGCCAGCTCACCACCCCAAAGCAATCAGCCCCAGCATTTT. Encoded protein: CASSPPQSNQPQHF.

Turning to this clone: The same CDR3 is also encoded by other DNA sequences in this sample. The chain links TRBV2 to TRBJ2-7, with a possible D match to TRBD2 (6 bases). The CDR3 is made up of 14 amino acids. Germline V gene data show CDR1 as SNHLY and CDR2 as FYNNEI. Trimming pared 2 bases from V and 2 bases from J, leaving 10 bases between. The CDR3 DNA sequence: TGTGCCAGCAGTGAACAAGGGGAGGCCTACGAGCAGTACTTC. It is translated as CASSEQGEAYEQYF.

This chain joins TRBV9 and TRBJ1-6; D is possibly TRBD1 (5 bases). Trimming left V 4 bases short and J 5 bases short, with 7 bases between. The length of the CDR3 is 13 residues. Germline CDR1 is SGDLS and CDR2 is YYNGEE. This CDR3 reads CASSFRDNSPLHF. The CDR3, as DNA: TGTGCCAGCAGCTTCAGGGATAATTCACCCCTCCACTTT.

CDR3 DNA sequence: TGTGCCAGCAGCTCTACCCCAGAGACAGGGCTGGGGGATGGCTACACCTTC. Its protein product is CASSSTPETGLGDGYTF. V and J are TRBV7-9 and TRBJ1-2; 7 nucleotides agree with TRBD1. The J segment lost 6 bases and the V segment lost 4 bases, leaving 17 bases of the junction unmatched. CDR3 length equals 17 residues. Germline assignment: CDR1 SEHNR and CDR2 FQNEAQ (reference sequence). Using reference TRBV7-9 and TRBJ1-2 for the parts outside the CDR3, the full variable domain is DTGVSQNPRHKITKRGQNVTFRCDPISEHNRLYWYRQTLGQGPEFLTYFQNEAQLEKSRLLSDRFSAERPKGSFSTLEIQRTEQGDSAMYLCASSSTPETGLGDGYTFGSGTRLTVV.

The J gene is TRBJ2-7, the V gene TRBV3-1 (or the pseudogene TRBV3-2); 10 bases match TRBD2. Germline loops: CDR1 LGHDT, CDR2 YNNKEL (reference sequence). The CDR3 spans 16 residues. Germline trimming cut 3 bases from V and 3 bases from J; bases unmatched to any gene: 8. CDR3: CASSHIGGTSVYEQYF. In DNA form, the CDR3 reads TGTGCCAGCAGCCACATCGGTGGGACTAGCGTCTACGAGCAGTACTTC.

This chain links TRBV19 with TRBJ2-1; TRBD2 is a possible D gene (6 bases). V dropped 10 bases and J dropped 8 bases, with 21 bases sitting between them. The germline V gene has CDR1 LNHDA and CDR2 SQIVND (reference sequence). The CDR3 length is 14 residues. CDR3 sequence: CATSPGLPRDEQFF. As DNA, the CDR3 is TGTGCCACCTCGCCGGGACTCCCACGGGATGAGCAGTTCTTC.

V gene TRBV5-6 combines with J gene TRBJ2-1; D gene uncertain. The CDR3 is 14 amino acids. The V end lost 0 bases, the J end lost 0 bases, and 4 bases lay between the germline ends. CDR1 and CDR2 (germline): SGHDT, YYEEEE. The CDR3: CASSLGSSYNEQFF. The CDR3 DNA reads as TGTGCCAGCAGCTTGGGCAGCTCCTACAATGAGCAGTTCTTC.

The V and J genes are TRBV28 and TRBJ1-4; 7 nucleotides align to TRBD1. CDR1 is MDHEN and CDR2 is SYDVKM in the germline V gene. J gave up 3 bases and V 7 bases, and 11 bases lay outside the gene matches. The CDR3 has 16 residues. CDR3 in DNA: TGTGCCAGCACCCCGCGCGGGACAGTGGCTAATGAAAAACTGTTTTTT. This sequence encodes CASTPRGTVANEKLFF.

This clone appeared once. The chain employs TRBV28 and TRBJ1-1; 11 bases align to TRBD1. V shed 5 bases, J shed 5 bases, and the junction held 7 bases outside the gene matches. The CDR3 consists of 15 residues. The V gene's germline CDR1 is MDHEN and CDR2 SYDVKM. CDR3 bases: TGTGCCAGCAGTCGGACCGGGACAGGGGGAACTGAAGCTTTCTTT. Translating gives CASSRTGTGGTEAFF. The full variable domain, with the rest looked up from reference TRBV28 and TRBJ1-1, is DVKVTQSSRYLVKRTGEKVFLECVQDMDHENMFWYRQDPGLGLRLIYFSYDVKMKEKGDIPEGYSVSREKKERFSLILESASTNQTSMYLCASSRTGTGGTEAFFGQGTRLTVV.

The rearrangement uses TRBV9 and TRBJ2-6; D remains unclear. V was cut by 3 bases and J by 0 bases, with 7 bases left in between. Germline-derived CDR1 and CDR2 are SGDLS and YYNGEE. The CDR3 extends over 15 amino acids. The CDR3: CASSAGGSGANVLTF. The CDR3 DNA follows: TGTGCCAGCAGCGCCGGCGGCTCTGGGGCCAACGTCCTGACTTTC.

This clone was observed a single time. This chain links TRBV19 with TRBJ2-2, with 9 bases aligning to TRBD1. Germline CDR1 and CDR2: LNHDA and SQIVND (reference sequence). The CDR3 sequence is 14 residues long. Germline trimming cut 7 bases from V and 6 bases from J; bases unmatched to any gene: 6. This CDR3 reads CASKGDREAGELFF. The CDR3, as DNA: TGTGCCAGTAAGGGGGACAGGGAAGCCGGGGAGCTGTTTTTT.

J is TRBJ2-7 and V is TRBV11-3; 7 positions match TRBD2. J gave up 6 bases and V 5 bases, and 16 bases lay outside the gene matches. Per germline, CDR1 SGHNT and CDR2 YENEEA. The CDR3 covers 16 residues. The CDR3 sequence is CASSPGGAGVRAEQYF. CDR3 coding DNA: TGTGCCAGCAGCCCAGGAGGGGCGGGAGTTCGAGCCGAGCAGTACTTC.

The rearrangement uses TRBV7-2 and TRBJ2-5; 8 bases align to TRBD2. The length of the CDR3 is 13 residues. The V and J ends lost 5 bases and 4 bases, in that order; junction bases with no gene match: 3. Germline values: CDR1 SGHTA, CDR2 FQGNSA. The CDR3 DNA is TGTGCCAGCAGCCGCGGGGGGTCAGAGACCCAGTACTTC. Translation gives CASSRGGSETQYF.

The J gene is TRBJ1-4, the V gene TRBV5-5; possibly TRBD1 for D (6 bases). V was trimmed by 4 bases and J by 12 bases, leaving 19 bases between them. The CDR3 contains 14 residues. Germline V gene sequence: CDR1 SGHKS, CDR2 YYEKEE (reference sequence). CDR3 sequence: CASSKDRLDRELFF. For the CDR3, the DNA is TGTGCCAGCAGCAAGGACAGACTTGATCGGGAACTGTTTTTT.

The chain joins TRBV7-2 to TRBJ2-2, with D perhaps matching TRBD2 (6 bases). Trimming took off 8 bases at V and 3 bases at J, with 16 bases between the two ends. Germline CDR1 SGHTA, CDR2 FQGNSA. The CDR3 extends over 15 amino acids. For the CDR3, the DNA is TGTGCCAGCTTTCCGCTAGCGCAATACACCGGGGAGCTGTTTTTT. Translating it yields CASFPLAQYTGELFF.

This clone was picked up many times. This chain links TRBV6-6 with TRBJ1-2; unclear D gene. Germline-derived CDR1 and CDR2 are MNHNY and SVGAGI (reference sequence). Trimming removed 4 bases from V and 4 bases from J, with 13 bases in between. The CDR3 contains 14 residues. In DNA, the CDR3 is TGTGCCAGCAGTTCGCCTGAGAGACTCTATGGCTACACCTTC. Translated: CASSSPERLYGYTF.

The chain recombines TRBV28 with TRBJ1-2; TRBD1 agrees at 10 bases. Germline V gene sequence: CDR1 MDHEN, CDR2 SYDVKM. Unmatched junction bases numbered 11, after V lost 8 bases and J lost 8 bases. CDR3 length: 14 residues. This chain's CDR3 is CASGNDRGRDGYTF. The CDR3 DNA sequence: TGTGCCAGCGGAAATGACAGGGGGCGCGACGGCTACACCTTC.

The rearrangement uses TRBV5-1 and TRBJ2-1; 8 positions match TRBD2. The V gene's germline CDR1 is SGHRS and CDR2 YFSETQ. V gave up 4 bases and J gave up 5 bases; unmatched junction bases: 11. The CDR3 has 16 residues. The CDR3 coding sequence is TGCGCCAGCAGCCTGTCGAAGCGGGAGATCAACAATGAGCAGTTCTTC. It translates to CASSLSKREINNEQFF.

V and J are TRBV2 and TRBJ2-7, with TRBD1 identical over 8 bases. CDR1 SNHLY and CDR2 FYNNEI come from the germline V gene. The V segment lost 3 bases and the J segment 2 bases; nucleotides outside the gene matches: 0. The CDR3 is 13 amino acids. The CDR3: CASSDRGPYEQYF. In nucleotides, the CDR3 is TGTGCCAGCAGTGACAGGGGGCCCTACGAGCAGTACTTC.

J is TRBJ2-7 and V is TRBV4-2; 13 nucleotides line up with TRBD2. Germline-derived CDR1 and CDR2 are LGHNA and YNFKEQ. The CDR3 is made up of 16 amino acids. V lost 3 bases and J lost 2; bases outside the gene matches: 4. The CDR3 nucleotides read TGTGCCAGCAGCCATCTGGGACTAGCGGGACCCTACGAGCAGTACTTC. Translated, it gives CASSHLGLAGPYEQYF.

This chain connects TRBV20-1 to TRBJ2-2; D possibly corresponds to TRBD1 (5 bases). The CDR3 totals 11 residues. From germline, CDR1 is DFQATT and CDR2 SNEGSKA (reference sequence). Trimming shortened V by 6 bases and J by 5 bases, and 7 bases separated the two germline ends. DNA of the CDR3: TGCAGTGCGGGGCGGACCGGGGAGCTGTTTTTT. Translation gives CSAGRTGELFF.

The chain combines TRBV9 with TRBJ2-1; TRBD2 might be the D (7 bases). The CDR3 has 15 amino acids. V shed 0 bases and J shed 9 bases, with 16 bases lying between them. Germline assignment: CDR1 SGDLS and CDR2 YYNGEE. CDR3 nucleotide sequence: TGTGCCAGCAGCGTAGAAGGAGGGGGGGCGGTTGAGCAGTTCTTC. Translated, it gives CASSVEGGGAVEQFF.